This is a list of T cell receptor beta chains from one sample in a study of blood T cell repertoires in COVID-19. Sequencing used immunoSEQ multiplex PCR; TCRdb keeps in-frame clones, though not all of them. This repertoire shows about 200,000 clones, more than 75% found once; its top ten account for around 5.4%. The sequencing sample was made of peripheral blood. The receptors derive from a woman aged 40 to 50 with COVID-19, enrolled during active disease. Both conserved end residues are part of each CDR3. A D gene is named only where the DNA matches it firmly. Not every row has a clone size; where given, it reads once, few, many or a size class.

TRBD1,NA,TRBJ2-5,TRBV23-1,CASSQTPRTGQQETQYF,TGCGCCAGCAGTCAGACACCACGGACAGGGCAGCAAGAGACCCAGTACTTC
TRBD2,NA,TRBJ2-3,TRBV7-2,CASSPRGLAGWGDTQYF,TGTGCCAGCAGCCCGCGTGGACTAGCGGGATGGGGAGATACGCAGTATTTT
TRBD1,once,TRBJ2-7,TRBV29-1,CSVDTGGFSYEQYF,TGCAGCGTGGATACAGGGGGCTTCTCCTACGAGCAGTACTTC
NA,NA,TRBJ1-1,TRBV6-4,CASSTGTFNTEAFF,TGTGCCAGCAGCACTGGGACTTTCAACACTGAAGCTTTCTTT
NA,NA,TRBJ1-2,TRBV24-1,CATSQGDGYTF,TGTGCCACCAGTCAGGGCGACGGCTACACCTTC
TRBD1,NA,TRBJ1-2,TRBV29-1,CSVGNVDRAYGYTF,TGCAGCGTTGGTAACGTTGACAGGGCCTATGGCTACACCTTC
TRBD2,NA,TRBJ2-1,TRBV11-2,CASSFHSGRASNEQFF,TGTGCCAGCAGCTTCCATAGCGGGAGGGCCTCCAATGAGCAGTTCTTC
NA,NA,TRBJ1-2,TRBV18,CASSPQGRRGYTF,TGTGCCAGCTCACCACAGGGGAGGCGCGGCTACACCTTC
TRBD1,NA,TRBJ1-2,TRBV19,CASLGQNTNYGYTF,TGTGCCAGCCTGGGACAGAACACGAACTATGGCTACACCTTC
NA,many,TRBJ1-1,TRBV30,CAGGGLGGAEAFF,TGTGCCGGGGGGGGGCTGGGCGGGGCTGAAGCTTTCTTT
NA,NA,TRBJ2-5,TRBV18,CASSPAAAETQYF,TGTGCCAGCTCACCCGCGGCGGCTGAGACCCAGTACTTC
NA,NA,TRBJ1-5,TRBV28,CASRPPYSNQPQHF,TGTGCCAGCAGACCACCCTATAGCAATCAGCCCCAGCATTTT
TRBD2,NA,TRBJ2-3,TRBV6-1,CASSEALAGHTDTQYF,TGTGCCAGCAGTGAAGCGCTAGCGGGCCACACAGATACGCAGTATTTT
TRBD1,many,TRBJ2-7,TRBV13,CASSQGTDSYEQYF,TGTGCCAGCAGCCAGGGGACAGACTCCTACGAGCAGTACTTC
TRBD2,NA,TRBJ2-3,TRBV5-1,CASSLFLNQAGVSTDTQYF,TGCGCCAGCAGCTTATTCTTGAACCAAGCGGGGGTAAGCACAGATACGCAGTATTTT
NA,NA,TRBJ2-5,TRBV5-1,CASSLGGRGETQYF,TGCGCCAGCAGCTTGGGAGGGAGAGGAGAGACCCAGTACTTC
NA,NA,TRBJ2-5,TRBV3-1/TRBV3-2,CASSQDRQETQYF,TGTGCCAGCAGCCAAGATAGACAAGAGACCCAGTACTTC
TRBD2,few,TRBJ2-3,TRBV2,CASSELAVGGTDTQYF,TGTGCCAGCAGTGAGCTAGCGGTGGGCGGCACAGATACGCAGTATTTT
NA,few,TRBJ2-1,TRBV7-9,CASSLGANEQFF,TGTGCCAGCAGCCTAGGGGCAAATGAGCAGTTCTTC
NA,NA,TRBJ2-7,TRBV18,CASSPPGRGTYEQYF,TGTGCCAGCTCACCACCGGGCAGGGGAACCTACGAGCAGTACTTC
NA,NA,TRBJ1-2,TRBV3-1/TRBV3-2,CASSPLTIQGSTF,TGTGCCAGCAGCCCCCTAACTATACAGGGCAGCACCTTC
TRBD2,NA,TRBJ2-3,TRBV5-1,CASSFPAGTTDTQYF,TGCGCCAGCAGCTTCCCAGCGGGGACTACAGATACGCAGTATTTT
TRBD1,NA,TRBJ1-1,TRBV19,CASSIPRDRDENTEAFF,TGTGCCAGTAGTATCCCCAGGGACAGGGACGAGAACACTGAAGCTTTCTTT
TRBD1,NA,TRBJ2-7,TRBV18,CASSPWDRVDYEQYF,TGTGCCAGCTCACCCTGGGACAGGGTGGACTACGAGCAGTACTTC
NA,NA,TRBJ1-2,TRBV19,CASTSTGPSYYGYTF,TGTGCCAGTACCTCTACAGGCCCCTCGTACTATGGCTACACCTTC
TRBD2,NA,TRBJ2-2,TRBV27,CASSRFGSGTTGELFF,TGTGCCAGCAGTCGATTTGGTAGCGGGACCACCGGGGAGCTGTTTTTT
TRBD1,NA,TRBJ1-5,TRBV6-6,CASSPWTGTNSNQPQHF,TGTGCCAGCAGTCCTTGGACAGGGACGAATAGCAATCAGCCCCAGCATTTT
TRBD1,NA,TRBJ1-4,TRBV9,CASSVAGGEGLFF,TGTGCCAGCAGCGTAGCAGGGGGCGAAGGTCTGTTTTTT
NA,once,TRBJ2-3,TRBV11-1,CASSSSDRGGKTQYF,TGTGCCAGCAGCTCTTCAGACAGGGGAGGGAAGACGCAGTATTTT
NA,few,TRBJ1-2,TRBV25-1,CASRRSTGNYGYTF,TGTGCCAGCAGGCGTTCGACAGGCAACTATGGCTACACCTTC
NA,many,TRBJ1-6,TRBV10-2,CASSEGGGSPLHF,TGCGCCAGCAGTGAGGGGGGGGGATCACCCCTCCACTTT
NA,many,TRBJ1-2,TRBV3-1/TRBV3-2,CASSRGGRDYGYTF,TGTGCCAGCAGCCGAGGAGGTAGAGACTATGGCTACACCTTC
NA,NA,TRBJ1-1,TRBV7-9,CASRVGGDTEAFF,TGTGCCAGCAGGGTAGGGGGGGACACTGAAGCTTTCTTT
NA,NA,TRBJ1-3,TRBV19,CASSMGSDSRISGNTIYF,TGTGCCAGTAGTATGGGGTCGGACAGCCGAATCTCTGGAAACACCATATATTTT
TRBD1,NA,TRBJ1-6,TRBV27,CASSVQGASGSPLHF,TGTGCCAGCAGTGTACAGGGGGCATCGGGATCACCCCTCCACTTT
TRBD2,NA,TRBJ2-2,TRBV7-6,CASSNTLAGGTGELFF,TGTGCCAGCAGCAACACACTAGCGGGGGGTACCGGGGAGCTGTTTTTT
TRBD2,NA,TRBJ2-7,TRBV9,CASGLADSYEQYF,TGTGCCAGCGGACTAGCGGACTCCTACGAGCAGTACTTC
NA,NA,TRBJ2-7,TRBV12-1,CATYRGLGRREQYF,TGTGCCACCTACCGGGGACTAGGCCGTCGCGAGCAGTACTTC
TRBD1,few,TRBJ2-7,TRBV5-1,CASRIPGQAYEQYF,TGCGCCAGCAGGATCCCGGGACAGGCCTACGAGCAGTACTTC
TRBD1,NA,TRBJ1-5,TRBV18,CASSPPGTANQPQHF,TGTGCCAGCTCACCACCCGGGACAGCTAATCAGCCCCAGCATTTT
TRBD1,NA,TRBJ1-1,TRBV5-4,CASSLPDRGLNTEAFF,TGTGCCAGCAGCTTACCCGACAGGGGGCTGAACACTGAAGCTTTCTTT
NA,NA,TRBJ2-2,TRBV7-2,CASSLGGRTGELFF,TGTGCCAGCAGCTTAGGGGGGCGGACCGGGGAGCTGTTTTTT
TRBD2,NA,TRBJ2-7,TRBV6-2/TRBV6-3,CASSYAGGEQYF,TGTGCCAGCAGTTACGCGGGAGGCGAGCAGTACTTC
TRBD1,NA,TRBJ2-7,TRBV2,CASSVDRGSGEQYF,TGTGCCAGCAGTGTGGACAGGGGATCGGGCGAGCAGTACTTC
NA,NA,TRBJ2-5,TRBV6-5,CASCYTTGGRGKTQYF,TGTGCCAGCTGTTACACGACTGGGGGGAGAGGAAAGACCCAGTACTTC
NA,once,TRBJ1-1,TRBV11-2,CASSRPEGGAFF,TGTGCCAGCAGCCGACCCGAAGGCGGGGCTTTCTTT
NA,many,TRBJ2-7,TRBV7-9,CASSSPGYYEQYF,TGTGCCAGCAGCTCTCCGGGATATTACGAGCAGTACTTC
NA,NA,TRBJ2-3,TRBV2,CASSVFQDTQYF,TGTGCCAGCAGTGTTTTTCAAGATACGCAGTATTTT
NA,NA,TRBJ1-1,TRBV5-4,CASSPPGLRNTEAFF,TGTGCCAGCAGCCCACCGGGACTGAGGAACACTGAAGCTTTCTTT
NA,many,TRBJ2-5,TRBV9,CASRPGSSGGETQYF,TGTGCCAGCAGACCCGGAAGCTCCGGAGGGGAGACCCAGTACTTC
NA,NA,TRBJ1-1,TRBV19,CASSIGQAMNTEAFF,TGTGCCAGTAGTATAGGGCAGGCGATGAACACTGAAGCTTTCTTT
TRBD2,NA,TRBJ2-3,TRBV5-1,CASSTGLAGGSIDTQYF,TGCGCCAGCAGCACCGGACTAGCGGGAGGTAGTATAGATACGCAGTATTTT
NA,NA,TRBJ1-6,TRBV5-1,CASSARGNSSLHF,TGCGCCAGCAGCGCCCGGGGGAATTCATCCCTCCACTTT
TRBD1,NA,TRBJ2-3,TRBV5-8,CASSSGTASSTDTQYF,TGTGCCAGCAGCTCCGGGACAGCCAGTAGCACAGATACGCAGTATTTT
NA,NA,TRBJ1-1,TRBV10-1,CASPGQLILNTEAFF,TGCGCCAGCCCCGGACAGTTAATTCTGAACACTGAAGCTTTCTTT
NA,NA,TRBJ1-6,TRBV7-9,CASRQGFLGNSPLHF,TGTGCCAGCCGACAAGGTTTCTTAGGAAATTCACCCCTCCACTTT
NA,NA,TRBJ1-1,TRBV5-6,CASSLLGRENTEAFF,TGTGCCAGCAGCTTGTTAGGCAGGGAGAACACTGAAGCTTTCTTT